This T cell receptor (beta chain) came from a study of T cell responses to AZD1222 COVID-19 vaccine. Comment on this clone: Its specificity is not known.

Points from the study as a whole: The study found Spike-specific TCR breadth and depth rose after two AZD1222 doses. CD4 TCRs covered the whole spike, strongest at regions 160-218 and 743-854. Females outnumbered males among donors, who were mostly white British; clonal diversity was possibly underestimated.

Sequenced by immunoSEQ multiplex PCR; TCRdb stores in-frame clones only, minus some. Among roughly 140,000 clones, approximately 90% were seen once, and the ten largest hold about 1.6%. The ends were cut back, 6 bases at V and 1 base at J, with 12 bases in the middle. CDR1 is MNHEY, CDR2 SVGAGI, per germline. The CDR3 runs 15 residues. The receptor's source is an adult who received the AZD1222 COVID-19 vaccine. This chain links TRBV6-5 with TRBJ2-2; the D is unclear. The sample consisted of peripheral blood, taken 28 days after the second AZD1222 dose. CDR3 nucleotide sequence: TGTGCCAGCAGGAAGGAAAGACAGAACACCGGGGAGCTGTTTTTT. Amino acid sequence: CASRKERQNTGELFF.